This entry describes one T cell receptor beta chain. Its antigen is not identified. A much larger clone sits a single nucleotide away, making a read error possible. The CDR3 ends on some other residue instead of the conserved phenylalanine or tryptophan, so this is likely a read error. Unique molecular identifiers were built into the TCRbeta library. From the PCR reads, TCRdb called clonotypes with MiXCR, one entry per CDR3 protein. The sample holds a few hundred thousand distinct CDR3 sequences, approximately 7% seen once. This entry comes from a study of T-cell reconstitution after alpha-beta-depleted transplantation in children. Study-wide results and caveats: The origin of alpha-beta T cells about two months after transplant was reportedly several hundred expanded graft clones. Counts and diversity of T cells one year after transplant came mostly from newly produced T cells.

The CDR3 loop spans 13 amino acids. The V gene end was trimmed by 8 bases and the J gene end by 0 bases; junction bases not matched to a gene: 3. The sequence derives from a boy between 2 and 15 years old with acute lymphoblastic leukemia, due to receive a stem cell transplant. The V gene is TRBV12-3 or TRBV12-4, the J gene TRBJ2-7; 8 nucleotides agree with TRBD2. The specimen comprised PBMCs, sampled before TCRalphabeta/CD19-depleted stem cell transplant. In DNA form, the CDR3 reads TGTGCCAGCCTAAGCGGGAGCTCCTACGAGCAGTACTAC. Amino acids: CASLSGSSYEQYY.